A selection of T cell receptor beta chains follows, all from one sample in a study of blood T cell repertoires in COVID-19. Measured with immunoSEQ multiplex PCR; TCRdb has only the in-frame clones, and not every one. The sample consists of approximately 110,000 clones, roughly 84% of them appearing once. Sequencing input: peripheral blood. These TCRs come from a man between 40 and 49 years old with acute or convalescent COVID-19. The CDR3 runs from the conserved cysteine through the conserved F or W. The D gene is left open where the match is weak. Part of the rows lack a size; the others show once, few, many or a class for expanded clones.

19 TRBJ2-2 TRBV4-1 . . CASSQVLLLRGADTGELFF TGCGCCAGCAGCCAAGTCCTCTTACTCCGGGGGGCCGACACCGGGGAGCTGTTTTTT
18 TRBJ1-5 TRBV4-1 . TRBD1 CASSRSRSGQGGGQPQHF TGCGCCAGCAGCCGCAGCCGATCGGGACAGGGTGGTGGTCAGCCCCAGCATTTT
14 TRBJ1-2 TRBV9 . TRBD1 CASSEQGANYGYTF TGTGCCAGCAGCGAACAGGGGGCTAACTATGGCTACACCTTC
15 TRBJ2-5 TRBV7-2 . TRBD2 CASSSGLAGEETQYF TGTGCCAGCAGCTCGGGACTAGCGGGGGAAGAGACCCAGTACTTC
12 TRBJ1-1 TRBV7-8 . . CASSLGRDGAFF TGTGCCAGCAGCTTAGGCAGGGATGGAGCTTTCTTT
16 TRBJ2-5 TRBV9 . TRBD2 CASSAISGGVEETQYF TGTGCCAGCAGCGCTATTAGCGGGGGGGTAGAAGAGACCCAGTACTTC
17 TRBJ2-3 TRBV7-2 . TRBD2 CASSLGTSSHPTDTQYF TGTGCCAGCAGCTTAGGGACTAGCAGCCATCCCACAGATACGCAGTATTTT
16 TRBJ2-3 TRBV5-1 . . CASSLAQQTSTDTQYF TGCGCCAGCAGCTTGGCCCAACAGACGAGCACAGATACGCAGTATTTT
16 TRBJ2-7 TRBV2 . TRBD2 CASRETSGGAVYEQYF TGTGCCAGCAGAGAAACTAGCGGGGGGGCCGTATACGAGCAGTACTTC
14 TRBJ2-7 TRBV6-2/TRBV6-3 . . CASSYRETHYEQYF TGTGCCAGCAGTTATAGGGAGACCCACTACGAGCAGTACTTC
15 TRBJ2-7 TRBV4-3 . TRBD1 CASSQERQGTYEQYF TGCGCCAGCAGCCAAGAAAGACAGGGTACCTACGAGCAGTACTTC
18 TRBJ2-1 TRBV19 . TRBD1 CASSIGTGGVGAYNEQFF TGTGCCAGTAGTATTGGGACAGGGGGCGTTGGGGCCTACAATGAGCAGTTCTTC
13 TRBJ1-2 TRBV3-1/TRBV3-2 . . CASSQGSLRGYTF TGTGCCAGCAGCCAAGGGTCCTTGCGGGGCTACACCTTC
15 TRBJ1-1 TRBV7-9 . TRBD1 CASRARVQGATVAFF TGTGCCAGCAGAGCAAGGGTCCAGGGGGCGACGGTAGCTTTCTTT
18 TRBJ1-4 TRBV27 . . CASRAPQGGGATNEKLFF TGTGCCAGCCGTGCCCCCCAGGGAGGAGGAGCAACTAATGAAAAACTGTTTTTT
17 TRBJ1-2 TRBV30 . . CAWSVELSLGPNYGYTF TGTGCCTGGAGTGTAGAGTTGTCGTTGGGGCCTAACTATGGCTACACCTTC
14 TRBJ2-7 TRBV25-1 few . CASSITGFLYEQYF TGTGCCAGCAGTATAACAGGTTTCTTGTACGAGCAGTACTTC
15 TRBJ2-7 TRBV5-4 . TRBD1 CASSLVGQGPYEQYF TGTGCCAGCAGCTTGGTAGGACAGGGGCCCTACGAGCAGTACTTC
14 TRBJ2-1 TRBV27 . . CASSLASSYNEQFF TGTGCCAGCAGTTTGGCAAGCTCCTACAATGAGCAGTTCTTC
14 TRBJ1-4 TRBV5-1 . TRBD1 CASSLGQGNEKLFF TGCGCCAGCAGCCTCGGACAGGGGAATGAAAAACTGTTTTTT
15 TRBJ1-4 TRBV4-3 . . CASSQDGMGREKLFF TGCGCCAGCAGCCAAGATGGCATGGGCCGTGAAAAACTGTTTTTT
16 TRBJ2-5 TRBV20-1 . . CSASGRTEANQETQYF TGCAGTGCTAGTGGGCGGACAGAGGCGAATCAAGAGACCCAGTACTTC
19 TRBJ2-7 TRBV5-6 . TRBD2 CASSFLSPGQGGFRYEQYF TGTGCCAGCAGCTTCCTCTCCCCTGGGCAGGGAGGGTTCCGATACGAGCAGTACTTC
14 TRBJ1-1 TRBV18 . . CASSPRAEYTEAFF TGTGCCAGCTCACCACGGGCCGAGTACACTGAAGCTTTCTTT
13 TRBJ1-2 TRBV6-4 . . CASSRVGGYGYTF TGTGCCAGCAGCAGGGTTGGGGGGTATGGCTACACCTTC
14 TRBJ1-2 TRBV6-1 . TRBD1 CASSEYRGHGGYTF TGTGCCAGCAGTGAGTACAGGGGGCATGGTGGCTACACCTTC
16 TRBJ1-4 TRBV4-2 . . CASSQELGAPNEKLFF TGTGCCAGCAGCCAAGAGTTAGGAGCCCCTAATGAAAAACTGTTTTTT
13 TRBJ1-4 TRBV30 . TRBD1 CAWNAGGVEKLFF TGTGCCTGGAATGCAGGGGGCGTTGAAAAACTGTTTTTT
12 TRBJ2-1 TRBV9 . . CASSPHYNEQFF TGTGCCAGCAGCCCCCATTACAATGAGCAGTTCTTC
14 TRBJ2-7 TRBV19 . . CASSAQGYGYEQYF TGTGCCAGTAGCGCTCAGGGGTACGGCTACGAGCAGTACTTC
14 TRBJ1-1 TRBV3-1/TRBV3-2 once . CASSQEWGGGEAFF TGTGCCAGCAGCCAAGAATGGGGGGGAGGTGAAGCTTTCTTT
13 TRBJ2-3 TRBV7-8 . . CASSFSSAAEAYF TGTGCCAGCAGCTTTTCCTCCGCGGCGGAGGCGTATTTT
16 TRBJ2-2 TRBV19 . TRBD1 CASSPPPGQGTGELFF TGTGCCAGTAGTCCCCCCCCGGGACAGGGTACCGGGGAGCTGTTTTTT
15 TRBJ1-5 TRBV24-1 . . CATSDYPEIYQPQHF TGTGCCACCAGTGATTACCCTGAGATTTATCAGCCCCAGCATTTT
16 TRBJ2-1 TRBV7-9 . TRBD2 CASSLTSGGGGDEQFF TGTGCCAGCAGCTTAACTAGCGGGGGCGGCGGGGATGAGCAGTTCTTC
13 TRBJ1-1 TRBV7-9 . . CASSPPLGAEAFF TGTGCCAGCAGCCCCCCCTTGGGAGCTGAAGCTTTCTTT
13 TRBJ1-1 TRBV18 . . CASSQGENTEAFF TGTGCCAGCTCCCAAGGGGAAAACACTGAAGCTTTCTTT
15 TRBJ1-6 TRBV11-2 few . CASSLAVNYNSPLHF TGTGCCAGCAGCTTAGCAGTGAACTATAATTCACCCCTCCACTTT
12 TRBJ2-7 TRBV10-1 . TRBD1 CASIGTGGRQYF TGCGCCAGCATCGGGACAGGGGGCCGGCAGTACTTC
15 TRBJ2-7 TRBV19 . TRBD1 CASSTGQGAYYEQYF TGTGCCAGTAGTACGGGGCAGGGGGCATACTACGAGCAGTACTTC
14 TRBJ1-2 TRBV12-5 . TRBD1 CASGLETGVHGYTF TGTGCTAGTGGTTTGGAGACAGGGGTCCATGGCTACACCTTC
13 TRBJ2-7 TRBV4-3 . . CASSQEQLYEQYF TGCGCCAGCAGCCAAGAACAGCTCTACGAGCAGTACTTC
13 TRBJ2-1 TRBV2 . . CASSQGWLNEQFF TGTGCCAGCAGCCAGGGGTGGTTGAATGAGCAGTTCTTC
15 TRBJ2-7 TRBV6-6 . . CASRSARGTDYEQYF TGTGCCAGCAGAAGCGCCCGGGGGACCGATTACGAGCAGTACTTC
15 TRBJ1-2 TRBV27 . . CASSSPGTTNYGYTF TGTGCCAGCAGTTCCCCCGGGACAACTAACTATGGCTACACCTTC
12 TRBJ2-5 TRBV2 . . CASVYQQETQYF TGTGCCAGCGTCTATCAACAAGAGACCCAGTACTTC
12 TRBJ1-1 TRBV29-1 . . CSAPHAGLEAFF TGCAGCGCCCCCCACGCGGGACTTGAAGCTTTCTTT
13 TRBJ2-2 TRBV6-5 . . CASSYRGNGELFF TGTGCCAGCAGTTACCGCGGGAACGGGGAGCTGTTTTTT
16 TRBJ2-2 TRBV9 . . CASSVEAGANAGELFF TGTGCCAGCAGCGTAGAGGCGGGGGCGAACGCCGGGGAGCTGTTTTTT
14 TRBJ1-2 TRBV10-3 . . CAISGGLTNYGYTF TGTGCCATCAGTGGGGGACTCACCAACTATGGCTACACCTTC
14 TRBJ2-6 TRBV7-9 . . CAAGRSSGANVLTF TGTGCCGCAGGAAGGTCCTCTGGGGCCAACGTCCTGACTTTC
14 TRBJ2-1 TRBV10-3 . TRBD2 CAVSAGLAGGREFF TGTGCCGTTTCCGCGGGACTAGCGGGGGGGAGGGAGTTCTTC
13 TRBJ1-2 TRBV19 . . CASTLTTGYGYTF TGTGCCAGTACCCTTACGACAGGCTATGGCTACACCTTC
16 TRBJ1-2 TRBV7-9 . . CASSLSLRSTNYGYTF TGTGCCAGCAGCTTATCCCTGCGGAGTACTAACTATGGCTACACCTTC
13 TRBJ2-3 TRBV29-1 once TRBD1 CSVAGTVADTQYF TGCAGCGTTGCGGGGACAGTGGCAGATACGCAGTATTTT
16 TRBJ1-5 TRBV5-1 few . CASSLQPAGLNQPQHF TGCGCCAGCAGCTTGCAGCCAGCGGGGCTCAATCAGCCCCAGCATTTT
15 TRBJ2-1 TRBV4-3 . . CASSQENGEADEQFF TGCGCCAGCAGCCAAGAAAACGGGGAGGCGGATGAGCAGTTCTTC